Below are 20 T cell receptor beta chains sequenced from a single sample in a study of shared clonotypes between healthy human individuals. Clones were read by immunoSEQ multiplex PCR, and TCRdb kept only the in-frame ones, dropping some. The table includes some 1,400,000 clones, around 95% detected once. The sequenced material came from naive CD4+ T cells sorted from blood. As for subset: CD45RA+ positively selected. These receptors originate from a man aged 25-45 years in good health.

The chain uses TRBV28 and TRBJ2-5; TRBD2 is a possible D gene (7 bases). V was cut by 4 bases and J by 4 bases, with 16 bases left in between. This CDR3 is 15 amino acids long. Germline values: CDR1 MDHEN, CDR2 SYDVKM. CDR3 nucleotide sequence: TGTGCCAGCAGTTCCTTTCGGGGGGCCGGAGAGACCCAGTACTTC. Its protein is CASSSFRGAGETQYF.

The rearrangement joins TRBV6-6 to TRBJ1-2; D remains unclear. There are 12 residues in the CDR3. The germline V gene has CDR1 MNHNY and CDR2 SVGAGI (reference sequence). Trimming removed 7 bases from V and 2 bases from J, with 8 bases in between. As DNA, the CDR3 is TGTGCCAGCATTGGGCCAAACTATGGCTACACCTTC. This sequence encodes CASIGPNYGYTF.

This chain joins TRBV13 and TRBJ2-1; tentatively, D is TRBD2 (5 bases). Trimming stripped 4 bases from V and 8 bases from J, with 9 bases between. Germline values: CDR1 PRHDT, CDR2 FYEKMQ (reference sequence). CDR3 length: 12 residues. CDR3 nucleotide sequence: TGTGCCAGCAGCTCACTAGACTATGAGCAGTTCTTC. Translation: CASSSLDYEQFF.

The J gene is TRBJ2-1, the V gene TRBV6-5; D might be TRBD1 (5 bases). V gave up 7 bases and J gave up 2 bases, with 15 bases separating them. The V gene's germline CDR1 is MNHEY and CDR2 SVGAGI. The CDR3 is 15 residues long. The DNA of the CDR3 is TGTGCCAGCACCCTAACCAGGGCACCCTACAATGAGCAGTTCTTC. Translating gives CASTLTRAPYNEQFF.

The genes are TRBV5-4 and TRBJ2-2; 8 bases map to TRBD1. CDR1 is SGHNT, CDR2 YYREEE, per germline (reference sequence). The CDR3 loop spans 15 amino acids. V lost 5 bases, J lost 5 bases, and 8 bases stayed unmatched. The CDR3 loop is CASRERDRPTGELFF. The CDR3 DNA reads as TGTGCCAGCAGGGAGAGGGACAGGCCAACCGGGGAGCTGTTTTTT.

This chain connects TRBV15 to TRBJ2-5, with 9 bases that match TRBD2. This CDR3 has 17 residues. V shed 3 bases and J 2 bases; nucleotides not matched to a gene: 10. Germline CDR1 and CDR2: LNHNV and YYDKDF (reference sequence). In nucleotides, the CDR3 is TGTGCCACCAGCAGGGAGGTAGCGGGAGCGCGACAAGAGACCCAGTACTTC. Translation: CATSREVAGARQETQYF. The full variable domain, with the rest looked up from reference TRBV15 and TRBJ2-5, is DAMVIQNPRYQVTQFGKPVTLSCSQTLNHNVMYWYQQKSSQAPKLLFHYYDKDFNNEADTPDNFQSRRPNTSFCFLDIRSPGLGDTAMYLCATSREVAGARQETQYFGPGTRLLVL.

Comment on this clone: Other nucleotide sequences from this sample produce the same CDR3. This chain joins TRBV29-1 and TRBJ1-2; the D is unclear. The CDR3 covers 12 residues. Looked up from germline, CDR1 is SQVTM and CDR2 is ANQGSEA. Trimming stripped 5 bases from V and 2 bases from J, with 9 bases between. The CDR3 spells CSVSHSNYGYTF. CDR3 sequence (DNA): TGCAGCGTTTCGCACTCAAACTATGGCTACACCTTC.

J is TRBJ2-2 and V is TRBV19, with no clear D. The CDR3 is 14 residues long. Per the germline V gene, CDR1 is LNHDA and CDR2 is SQIVND (reference sequence). The germline V and J ends were trimmed by 4 bases and 5 bases, with 11 bases remaining between them. CDR3 region: CASSTSAGTGELFF. As DNA, the CDR3 is TGTGCCAGTAGTACCTCCGCCGGTACCGGGGAGCTGTTTTTT.

The chain is built from TRBV18 and TRBJ2-5; D gene unclear. This CDR3 comprises 15 residues. Germline V gives CDR1 KGHSH, CDR2 LQKENI. V was cut by 6 bases and J by 3 bases, with 17 bases left in between. The CDR3 DNA sequence: TGTGCCAGCTCCCCTTTGCCAGCTAGTAAAGAGACCCAGTACTTC. It is translated as CASSPLPASKETQYF.

This chain uses TRBV27 with TRBJ2-3, with TRBD1 matching 8 bases. CDR1 MNHEY and CDR2 SMNVEV come from the germline V gene (reference sequence). Trimming removed 2 bases from V and 4 bases from J; junction bases left unmatched: 8. CDR3 size: 16 residues. For the CDR3, the DNA is TGTGCCAGCAGTTTACTCGGACAGGGTTACTCAGATACGCAGTATTTT. Its protein is CASSLLGQGYSDTQYF.

The rearrangement uses TRBV19 and TRBJ2-3; 11 nucleotides align to TRBD2. The CDR3 is 16 residues long. With V trimmed by 1 base and J by 8 bases, 8 bases remained unmatched. Per germline, CDR1 LNHDA and CDR2 SQIVND (reference sequence). CDR3 residues: CASSIGLAGGRGTQYF. The CDR3 DNA sequence: TGTGCCAGTAGTATAGGTCTAGCGGGAGGACGAGGTACGCAGTATTTT.

J is TRBJ1-2 and V is TRBV7-8; the match to TRBD1 covers 8 bases. The CDR3 is made up of 16 amino acids. The V gene end was trimmed by 1 base and the J gene end by 7 bases; junction bases not matched to a gene: 11. Germline V gene data show CDR1 as SGHVS and CDR2 as FQNEAQ. The CDR3 loop is CASSLGLGQERVGYTF. Here the CDR3 DNA reads TGTGCCAGCAGCTTAGGATTGGGACAGGAAAGGGTTGGCTACACCTTC.

The chain combines TRBV25-1 with TRBJ2-3; D tentatively fits TRBD1 or TRBD2 (5 bases each). Germline CDR1 reads MGHDK; CDR2 reads SYGVNS. The length of the CDR3 is 14 residues. Trimming shortened V by 8 bases and J by 2 bases, and 14 bases separated the two germline ends. The CDR3 protein is CASVPRDLTDTQYF. The DNA of the CDR3 is TGTGCCAGCGTCCCCCGGGACCTCACAGATACGCAGTATTTT.

This chain connects TRBV6-6 to TRBJ2-2; no firm D call. The CDR3 is made up of 12 amino acids. The germline V gene has CDR1 MNHNY and CDR2 SVGAGI (reference sequence). Trimming shortened V by 2 bases and J by 10 bases, and 8 bases separated the two germline ends. The CDR3 nucleotides are TGTGCCAGCAGTTACGCTGCTCTGGAGCTGTTTTTT. It is translated as CASSYAALELFF.

In this sample, this clone turned up once. The V gene is TRBV13, the J gene TRBJ1-1; TRBD1 agrees at 7 bases. The CDR3 has 13 residues. The V gene end was trimmed by 2 bases and the J gene end by 4 bases; junction bases not matched to a gene: 1. Per germline, CDR1 PRHDT and CDR2 FYEKMQ (reference sequence). Here the CDR3 reads CASSLYRGTEAFF. The CDR3 nucleotides read TGTGCCAGCAGCTTATACAGGGGCACTGAAGCTTTCTTT.

This clone has more than one count but fewer than ten. An end of the junction does not agree with germline; a read error may underlie this. This chain links TRBV6-4 with TRBJ1-5; 7 positions agree with TRBD1. CDR3 length equals 15 residues. Germline CDR1 is MRHNA and CDR2 is SNTAGT. CDR3 nucleotides: TGTGCCAGCAGTAACTCACAGGGGCAAGGTCAGCCCCAGCATTTT. Translation gives CASSNSQGQGQPQHF.

The chain couples TRBV25-1 to TRBJ2-3, with a tentative D call TRBD2 (7 bases). The V gene's germline CDR1 is MGHDK and CDR2 SYGVNS. The V and J ends lost 3 bases and 4 bases respectively, with 14 bases between them. This CDR3 is 15 amino acids long. CDR3: CASSEGGARADTQYF. DNA for the CDR3: TGTGCCAGCAGTGAGGGGGGGGCCAGGGCAGATACGCAGTATTTT.

The rearrangement joins TRBV29-1 to TRBJ1-1; D might be TRBD1 (6 bases). V was pared by 3 bases and J by 3 bases, with 11 bases between. The CDR3 runs to 13 residues. The germline V gene has CDR1 SQVTM and CDR2 ANQGSEA. The CDR3, as DNA: TGCAGCGTTGATGGGGGGCTTGACACTGAAGCTTTCTTT. It translates to CSVDGGLDTEAFF. The full variable domain, with the rest looked up from reference TRBV29-1 and TRBJ1-1, is SAVISQKPSRDICQRGTSLTIQCQVDSQVTMMFWYRQQPGQSLTLIATANQGSEATYESGFVIDKFPISRPNLTFSTLTVSNMSPEDSSIYLCSVDGGLDTEAFFGQGTRLTVV.

J is TRBJ1-5 and V is TRBV6-6, with TRBD1 matching 8 bases. The CDR3 loop spans 15 amino acids. The junction had 7 bases not matched to a gene; V was cut back by 6 bases and J by 3 bases. In germline, CDR1 is MNHNY, CDR2 SVGAGI (reference sequence). CDR3 protein: CASSPGQGPNQPQHF. Here the CDR3 DNA reads TGTGCCAGCAGCCCAGGACAGGGCCCCAATCAGCCCCAGCATTTT.

This rearrangement joins TRBV7-6 to TRBJ1-1; 7 nucleotides line up with TRBD1. The CDR3 is 20 residues long. Germline V gene sequence: CDR1 SGHVS, CDR2 FNYEAQ. V lost 3 bases and J lost 4; bases outside the gene matches: 23. The CDR3 nucleotides read TGTGCCAGCAGCTTCTCCTTACTCCGGGGTGGGACAGTCGGGGGCACTGAAGCTTTCTTT. Its translation is CASSFSLLRGGTVGGTEAFF.